This record covers a single T cell receptor beta chain. The data originate from a study of blood T cell repertoires in COVID-19. Study summary: Researchers got acute and convalescent COVID-19 samples from the United States, Italy and Spain. T cells, B-cell-depleted T cells, or PBMCs supplied cDNA or gDNA.

In the authors' methods: Reference gene primer amplification gave nucleated cell count estimates. Clones were read by immunoSEQ multiplex PCR, and TCRdb kept only the in-frame ones, dropping some. That table is the source of V, J and clone size, and D and trimming were worked out from the DNA. Here the sample spans a few hundred thousand clones, approximately 87% being singletons. V shed 1 base and J 4 bases; nucleotides not matched to a gene: 8. In germline, CDR1 is LGHNA, CDR2 YSLEER. This CDR3 contains 17 residues. The rearrangement links TRBV4-3 to TRBJ2-3, with 10 positions matching TRBD2. This clonotype was sampled from a man between 60 and 75 years old with acute or convalescent COVID-19. The sequenced sample was peripheral blood. CDR3 sequence (DNA): TGCGCCAGCAGCCAAGTTCCCCCTAGCGGGAGTTCAGATACGCAGTATTTT. It is translated as CASSQVPPSGSSDTQYF.